This T cell receptor (beta chain) was identified during a study of human T cells and chemical hapten exposure. The CDR3 loop spans 20 amino acids. Trimming removed 6 bases from V and 0 bases from J, with 29 bases in between. This clonotype was counted between two and nine times. The sample's time point: pre-sensitization, week 0. This sample's treatment: therapeutic diphenylcyclopropenone sensitization with weekly scalp DPC. Unfractionated whole blood served as the source for total RNA extraction. The study's library attached unique molecular identifiers to single cDNA molecules. TCRdb re-called the RACE reads through MiXCR, storing one row per CDR3 protein. The sample holds approximately 320,000 distinct CDR3 sequences, roughly 6% seen once.

The rearrangement links TRBV12-3 or TRBV12-4 to TRBJ1-1; D is perhaps TRBD1 (6 bases). The specimen comprised whole blood, sampled in connection with sensitization to the hapten diphenylcyclopropenone (DPC). The clonotype was recovered from a woman aged 18-35 years with alopecia areata. Some clones in this sample may be carry-over from other donors' samples. CDR3 in amino acids: CASSLSRGSWIDPLNTEAFF. In nucleotides, the CDR3 is TGTGCCAGCAGCCTTAGCAGGGGATCGTGGATCGATCCCTTGAACACTGAAGCTTTCTTT.